This is a list of T cell receptor beta chains from one sample in a study of CD8 T cells in Susac syndrome. TCRdb called the immunoSEQ multiplex PCR reads again in MiXCR, with one record for every CDR3 protein. The table lists under 300,000 distinct CDR3 sequences, around 96% of them singletons. Sequenced sample: CD4+ T cells from PBMCs. These receptors all come from a human donor with Susac syndrome. Each CDR3 is given with its conserved first and last residue. D genes are given only for firm matches. Not every row has a clone size; where given, it reads once, few, many or a size class.

abundance	v_gene	d_gene	j_gene	CDR3nt	CDR3aa
once	TRBV29-1	TRBD2	TRBJ2-1	TGCAGCGTTGAAGGTTCGAGCGGGAGCTCCTACAATGAGCAGTTCTTC	CSVEGSSGSSYNEQFF
-	TRBV20-1	-	TRBJ2-5	TGCAGTGCCATGGGGGGGCGCCCCCAAGAGACCCAGTACTTC	CSAMGGRPQETQYF
-	TRBV28	-	TRBJ2-3	TGTGCCAGCCTATCGGGAGAAAGGTCAGATACGCAGTATTTT	CASLSGERSDTQYF
-	TRBV2	-	TRBJ2-2	TGTGCCAGCAAAGAGGGAGTGAGCACCGGGGAGCTGTTTTTT	CASKEGVSTGELFF
-	TRBV29-1	-	TRBJ1-1	TGCAGCGTTGAAGATATTACGCTCTCCACTGAAGCTTTCTTT	CSVEDITLSTEAFF
-	TRBV29-1	-	TRBJ1-1	TGCAGCGTTGCGGCAATAGAGGACACTGAAGCTTTCTTT	CSVAAIEDTEAFF
-	TRBV28	TRBD2	TRBJ2-1	TGTGCCAGCAGTGGAAGAGGACTAGCGGGATTTCGAGGACAGTTCTTC	CASSGRGLAGFRGQFF
-	TRBV5-6	-	TRBJ1-1	TGTGCCAGCAGCAACTCAGCTATGAACACTGAAGCTTTCTTT	CASSNSAMNTEAFF
-	TRBV7-9	-	TRBJ1-5	TGTGCCAGCAGCTCACAGGGTCGCGCCCAGCATTTT	CASSSQGRAQHF
-	TRBV20-1	TRBD2	TRBJ2-3	TGCAGTGCCGGACTAGCGGGAGGAGCAGATACGCAGTATTTT	CSAGLAGGADTQYF
-	TRBV14	TRBD1	TRBJ2-3	TGTGCCAGCAGCCCCGGGACAGCCACAGATACGCAGTATTTT	CASSPGTATDTQYF
-	TRBV14	TRBD1	TRBJ2-6	TGTGCCAGCAGCCAAGAGGGGACAGCGCGGGCCAACGTCCTGACTTTC	CASSQEGTARANVLTF
-	TRBV28	-	TRBJ2-3	TGTGCCAGCAGTCCGACAGGACCCAGCACAGATACGCAGTATTTT	CASSPTGPSTDTQYF
-	TRBV5-6	TRBD1	TRBJ1-2	TGTGCCAGCAGCTCGGGACAGGGTAATGGCTACACCTTC	CASSSGQGNGYTF
once	TRBV7-8	-	TRBJ2-2	TGTGCCAGCAGCTTAGCGGGGTTGACCGGGGAGCTGTTTTTT	CASSLAGLTGELFF
-	TRBV2	-	TRBJ1-5	TGTGCCAGCAGTATGGGGGTGGGGGTTGGGCAGCCCCAGCATTTT	CASSMGVGVGQPQHF
-	TRBV28	-	TRBJ2-7	TGTGCCAGCAGCCACAAGCGGAGTACCTACGAGCAGTACTTC	CASSHKRSTYEQYF
-	TRBV12-3/TRBV12-4	-	TRBJ2-3	TGTGCCAGCAGTTTGACGGCGCAGTATTTT	CASSLTAQYF
-	TRBV25-1	-	TRBJ1-4	TGTGCCAGCAGTGCTTACAGTGGGCCAAATGAAAAACTGTTTTTT	CASSAYSGPNEKLFF
-	TRBV20-1	-	TRBJ2-7	TGCAGTGCTATTATACAGGGTCGGACCTACGAGCAGTACTTC	CSAIIQGRTYEQYF
-	TRBV7-3	TRBD2	TRBJ2-7	TGTGCCAGCAGCTCGGGGACTAGCGGAATCTACGAGCAGTACTTC	CASSSGTSGIYEQYF
-	TRBV28	-	TRBJ2-4	TGTGCCAGCAGTTCGGGGTCCCTAGCCAAAAACATTCAGTACTTC	CASSSGSLAKNIQYF
-	TRBV11-2	-	TRBJ2-1	TGTGCCAGCAGCACACCCAAAAGCTCCTACAATGAGCAGTTCTTC	CASSTPKSSYNEQFF
-	TRBV28	-	TRBJ2-5	TGTGCCAGCAGACAGGGTAAAGAGACCCAGTACTTC	CASRQGKETQYF
once	TRBV6-2/TRBV6-3	-	TRBJ2-6	TGTGCCAGCAGTTACCTCATATCTGGGGCCAACGTCCTGACTTTC	CASSYLISGANVLTF
once	TRBV29-1	-	TRBJ1-3	TGCAGCGTTGAAGATCTGAACACCATATATTTT	CSVEDLNTIYF
-	TRBV19	-	TRBJ2-2	TGTGCCAGTATCCCCCGGGGGCAGGGCGGGGAGCTGTTTTTT	CASIPRGQGGELFF
-	TRBV29-1	-	TRBJ2-1	TGCAGCGTTGAAGCCCCGCGTAGGGAGGGGGGCTATGAGCAGTTCTTC	CSVEAPRREGGYEQFF
-	TRBV6-5	TRBD1	TRBJ2-1	TGTGCCAGCAGTTACCCGGGACAGCACAATGAACAGTTCTTC	CASSYPGQHNEQFF
-	TRBV6-5	-	TRBJ2-7	TGTGCCAGCAGTTACTCGATTATCGGGGGTCCCTACGAGCAGTACTTC	CASSYSIIGGPYEQYF
-	TRBV20-1	-	TRBJ2-5	TGCAGTGCTAGAGGGGTGCCGGGACCGCAAGAGACCCAGTACTTC	CSARGVPGPQETQYF
-	TRBV6-5	-	TRBJ1-1	TGTGCCAGCAGTTACTCGAGGGGCAGATTGAACACTGAAGCTTTCTTT	CASSYSRGRLNTEAFF
-	TRBV27	-	TRBJ2-7	TGTGCCAGCAGTTTACTCGGACAGCATATCAACCTCGGCGAGCAGTACTTC	CASSLLGQHINLGEQYF
-	TRBV29-1	-	TRBJ2-2	TGCAGCGTGGATGGGACCTCTGGGGGAGTGACCGGGGAGCTGTTTTTT	CSVDGTSGGVTGELFF
-	TRBV29-1	TRBD1	TRBJ2-6	TGCAGCGCTGAGGACAGGATGAACGTCCTGACTTTC	CSAEDRMNVLTF
-	TRBV5-4	TRBD1	TRBJ2-1	TGTGCCAGCAGCCCACCGACAGGGGTTAACAATGAGCAGTTCTTC	CASSPPTGVNNEQFF
-	TRBV14	-	TRBJ2-1	TGTGCCAGCAGTTATTCCCCAGCTGAGCAGTTCTTC	CASSYSPAEQFF
-	TRBV5-1	-	TRBJ2-1	TGCGCCAGCAGCTTGGCTCTAGCAGACTACAATGAGCAGTTCTTC	CASSLALADYNEQFF
-	TRBV11-2	TRBD2	TRBJ2-5	TGTGCCAGCAGCGACGCCCCCAGACTAGCGGGAGAGGTGGAGACCCAGTACTTC	CASSDAPRLAGEVETQYF
-	TRBV6-5	-	TRBJ1-5	TGTGCCAGCAGTTACTCATTAAATCAGCCCCAGCATTTT	CASSYSLNQPQHF
-	TRBV10-1	TRBD1	TRBJ2-1	TGCGCCAGCAGTGAGTCCAGACAGGGGGCGAGGAATGAGCAGTTCTTC	CASSESRQGARNEQFF
once	TRBV25-1	-	TRBJ2-7	TGTGCCAGCAGTGAACACTTCGAGCAGTACTTC	CASSEHFEQYF
-	TRBV3-1	-	TRBJ1-1	TGTGCCAGCAGCTACGGGGAAAGGGGTGCTTTCTTT	CASSYGERGAFF
-	TRBV11-3	TRBD1	TRBJ1-1	TGTGCCAGCAGCCGAAGGACAGGGGGCGGCACTGAAGCTTTCTTT	CASSRRTGGGTEAFF
-	TRBV5-4	TRBD2	TRBJ2-7	TGTGCCAGCAGCTGGGCCGGGACTAGTGCCTACGAGCAGTACTTC	CASSWAGTSAYEQYF
-	TRBV29-1	-	TRBJ2-1	TGCAGCGTTGGGCAGTTGTCCTACAATGAGCAGTTCTTC	CSVGQLSYNEQFF
-	TRBV6-6	TRBD1	TRBJ2-7	TGTGCCAGCAAACACTCTGGCAGGGGGCTACACGAGCAGTACTTC	CASKHSGRGLHEQYF
-	TRBV28	-	TRBJ2-4	TGTGCCAGCAGTTTGGCTCTTCCGATCATTCAGTACTTC	CASSLALPIIQYF